These 8 T cell receptor beta chains were sequenced from one sample in a study of human T cells and chemical hapten exposure. From the RACE reads, TCRdb called clonotypes with MiXCR, one entry per CDR3 protein. Altogether around 150,000 distinct CDR3 sequences are present, about 15% being singletons, with the ten largest covering 1.7%. Described time point: patch test 1, 2 weeks after DPC sensitization. Treatment noted: therapeutic diphenylcyclopropenone sensitization with weekly scalp DPC. Source: whole blood, taken in connection with sensitization to the hapten diphenylcyclopropenone (DPC). All receptors derive from a woman aged 25-40 years with alopecia areata. Some clones in this sample may be carry-over from other donors' samples.

This chain joins TRBV28 and TRBJ2-1; weak D call: TRBD2 (5 bases). Germline V gene data show CDR1 as MDHEN and CDR2 as SYDVKM. The CDR3 is 15 residues long. V was pared by 10 bases and J by 8 bases, with 24 bases between. The CDR3 DNA reads TGTGCCACCCTTTCCCGGCTAGCTTCAATTCATGAGCAGTTCTTC. Encoded protein: CATLSRLASIHEQFF.

This clonotype was observed a handful of times. The chain couples TRBV2 to TRBJ2-7; D is perhaps TRBD2 (5 bases). Trimming pared 11 bases from V and 0 bases from J, leaving 11 bases between. Germline V gives CDR1 SNHLY, CDR2 FYNNEI. The CDR3 runs 12 residues. The chain's CDR3 is CAGGRPSYEQYF. CDR3 bases: TGTGCCGGAGGACGGCCCTCCTACGAGCAGTACTTC.

Only a few counts were recorded for this clonotype. The V call is TRBV12-5, the J call TRBJ2-7; possible D gene TRBD1, 6 bases. The CDR3 is made up of 15 amino acids. The ends were cut back, 1 base at V and 2 bases at J, with 12 bases in the middle. Germline values: CDR1 LGHNT, CDR2 FRNRAP. The CDR3 sequence is CASGLGQVLTYEQYF. The DNA for the CDR3 is TGTGCTAGTGGTTTGGGACAGGTACTCACCTACGAGCAGTACTTC.

Only a few counts were recorded for this clonotype. The gene calls are TRBV12-3 or TRBV12-4 and TRBJ1-1, with D possibly TRBD1 on 6 matching bases. V dropped 5 bases and J dropped 4 bases, with 14 bases sitting between them. CDR3 length equals 14 residues. DNA for the CDR3: TGTGCCAGCAGTAACACCGGGACACCCACTGAAGCTTTCTTT. It yields the protein CASSNTGTPTEAFF.

In its sample, this clonotype was seen a few times. The chain employs TRBV29-1 and TRBJ2-5; 8 positions match TRBD2. Germline CDR1 reads SQVTM; CDR2 reads ANQGSEA. The junction had 6 bases not matched to a gene; V was cut back by 7 bases and J by 5 bases. The CDR3 is 12 amino acids. This chain's CDR3 is CSAGTRSETQYF. In nucleotides, the CDR3 is TGCAGCGCCGGGACTAGATCGGAGACCCAGTACTTC.

This clonotype was picked up many times. The rearrangement uses TRBV7-6 and TRBJ1-1; D unclear. The CDR3 is 12 amino acids. V shed 2 bases and J shed 7 bases, with 8 bases lying between them. The germline gives CDR1 SGHVS, CDR2 FNYEAQ. This CDR3 reads CASSLYRSEAFF. The DNA of the CDR3 is TGTGCCAGCAGCTTATATCGGAGTGAAGCTTTCTTT.

This clonotype was counted many times. V gene TRBV5-5 combines with J gene TRBJ1-2; 8 nucleotides match TRBD1. The CDR3 is made up of 14 amino acids. The germline CDR1 and CDR2 sequences are SGHKS and YYEKEE (reference sequence). V gave up 0 bases and J gave up 9 bases; unmatched junction bases: 7. CDR3 DNA: TGTGCCAGCAGCTTGGGAATGGGACAGGAGAGCTACACCTTC. It encodes CASSLGMGQESYTF.

With respect to this clonotype: One end of the junction fails to match germline, which may point to a read error. CDR3 residues: CASSPFPTTSGRAPPLF. The CDR3 DNA sequence: TGTGCCAGCAGCCCATTCCCAACGACTAGCGGGAGGGCCCCCCCTCTCTTC. The chain links TRBV9 to TRBJ2-1; 14 nucleotides match TRBD2. The CDR3 runs 17 residues. Germline V gene sequence: CDR1 SGDLS, CDR2 YYNGEE.